Presented here are 32 T cell receptor beta chains from one specimen sequenced in a study of T cells expressing NK-cell markers. Using the 5' RACE reads, TCRdb records one entry per CDR3 protein without DNA. The data include about 460,000 distinct CDR3 sequences; the top ten clones carry more than 1.4%. Source material: blood T cells: a sorted CD56 or NKG2C T cell subset, CD4+ or CD8+ T cells, or bulk PBMC T cells (not recorded which). Receptors were obtained from a woman aged 50 to 60 in good health.

CDR3 amino acids: CAARDAGTEAFF. The chain recombines TRBV3-1 with TRBJ1-1. The CDR3 contains 12 residues. Germline assignment: CDR1 LGHDT and CDR2 YNNKEL (reference sequence).

The chain employs TRBV30 and TRBJ2-3; the TCRdb call, TRBD2, lacks DNA for checking. The CDR3 consists of 13 residues. Germline CDR1 GTSNPN, CDR2 SVGIG (reference sequence). CDR3 amino acids: CACCGRSSTPQYF.

This chain uses TRBV6-5 with TRBJ2-1; no DNA is available, so the TRBD2 call from TCRdb remains unchecked. Looked up from germline, CDR1 is MNHEY and CDR2 is SVGAGI. The CDR3 has 17 amino acids. The chain's CDR3 is CASSYSISGSSYNEQFF.

The V call is TRBV12-3 or TRBV12-4, the J call TRBJ1-5. This CDR3 region has 17 residues. This CDR3 is CASSAYGRQNSNQPQHF.

The CDR3 protein is CATSRLDAGELFF. The chain joins TRBV24-1 to TRBJ2-2. The CDR3 is made up of 13 amino acids. In germline, CDR1 is KGHDR, CDR2 SFDVKD.

J is TRBJ1-5 and V is TRBV5-5. CDR3 length: 14 amino acids. Germline CDR1 and CDR2: SGHKS and YYEKEE (reference sequence). CDR3 protein: CASSLHNSNQPQHF. Filled out from reference TRBV5-5 and TRBJ1-5, the complete variable domain reads DAGVTQSPTHLIKTRGQQVTLRCSPISGHKSVSWYQQVLGQGPQFIFQYYEKEERGRGNFPDRFSARQFPNYSSELNVNALLLGDSALYLCASSLHNSNQPQHFGDGTRLSIL.

The CDR3 here is CASRGQGARGNTIYF. This chain joins TRBV6-5 and TRBJ1-3; TCRdb reports TRBD1, a call that lacks DNA to check it against. CDR1 MNHEY and CDR2 SVGAGI come from the germline V gene. The CDR3 is 15 residues long.

The V and J genes are TRBV11-3 and TRBJ2-1; TCRdb selects TRBD2, and the lack of DNA leaves this call unchecked. Germline V gene data show CDR1 as SGHNT and CDR2 as YENEEA. The CDR3 is 15 amino acids. The CDR3 reads CASSLDLKRENEQFF.

The chain couples TRBV20-1 to TRBJ2-7. Germline-derived CDR1 and CDR2 are DFQATT and SNEGSKA (reference sequence). This CDR3 contains 12 residues. The CDR3 reads CSARVRMTEQYF.

The chain has TRBV5-1 and TRBJ2-3; TCRdb picks TRBD1, but there is no DNA to check that call. Per the germline V gene, CDR1 is SGHRS and CDR2 is YFSETQ. The CDR3 spans 13 residues. The CDR3 loop is CASRPGAPDTQYF.

The chain has TRBV20-1 and TRBJ2-3; TCRdb reports TRBD2, a call that lacks DNA to check it against. The CDR3 spans 15 residues. Per germline, CDR1 DFQATT and CDR2 SNEGSKA (reference sequence). The CDR3: CSARILAGAKDTQYF.

The V gene is TRBV6-2 or TRBV6-3, the J gene TRBJ2-7; TCRdb's D call, TRBD2, is unchecked because there is no DNA. The CDR3 extends over 12 amino acids. In germline, CDR1 is MNHEY, CDR2 SVGEGT. The CDR3: CASKTSGNEQYF.

The V gene is TRBV9, the J gene TRBJ2-7. There are 16 residues in the CDR3. Per germline, CDR1 SGDLS and CDR2 YYNGEE. The CDR3 sequence is CASSVNPNRGHYEQYF.

The rearrangement joins TRBV10-3 to TRBJ2-2. This CDR3 contains 14 residues. CDR1 is ENHRY and CDR2 is SYGVKD in the germline V gene. CDR3 sequence: CAMSTDTNTGELFF.

The V and J genes are TRBV9 and TRBJ2-2; TCRdb proposes TRBD1, but this gene call is untestable without DNA. Germline V lookup: CDR1 SGDLS, CDR2 YYNGEE. The CDR3 extends over 16 amino acids. Here the CDR3 reads CASSVGAGGNTGELFF.

This rearrangement joins TRBV20-1 to TRBJ2-2; TCRdb designates TRBD2, a call that cannot be tested without DNA. The CDR3 extends over 15 amino acids. The V gene's germline CDR1 is DFQATT and CDR2 SNEGSKA (reference sequence). This CDR3 reads CSAIPGTSGRGELFF.

CDR3 in amino acids: CASSLTGENEKLFF. This sequence joins TRBV7-6 and TRBJ1-4; TCRdb outputs TRBD1, but without DNA this stays unchecked. The CDR3 extends over 14 amino acids. Germline CDR1 and CDR2: SGHVS and FNYEAQ.

The genes are TRBV21-1 and TRBJ2-1; TCRdb calls TRBD1, which cannot be checked without DNA. TRBV21-1 is tagged as a pseudogene. The CDR3 is 17 amino acids. The CDR3 region is CASSRTVRGKGGRKQFF.

The chain links TRBV13 to TRBJ2-1; the TCRdb call, TRBD2, lacks DNA for checking. Germline V gene sequence: CDR1 PRHDT, CDR2 FYEKMQ (reference sequence). This CDR3 region has 13 residues. CDR3 sequence: CASSRLRENEQFF.

The chain uses TRBV7-8 and TRBJ2-5. The CDR3 totals 14 residues. Germline CDR1 SGHVS, CDR2 FQNEAQ. CDR3 residues: CASSLDGDGKTQYF. Variable domain in full (rest from reference TRBV7-8 and TRBJ2-5): GAGVSQSPRYKVAKRGQDVALRCDPISGHVSLFWYQQALGQGPEFLTYFQNEAQLDKSGLPSDRFFAERPEGSVSTLKIQRTQQEDSAVYLCASSLDGDGKTQYFGPGTRLLVL.

The J gene is TRBJ2-1, the V gene TRBV5-1. The germline gives CDR1 SGHRS, CDR2 YFSETQ. CDR3 length equals 13 residues. The CDR3 loop is CASSVGTSNEQFF.

The chain is built from TRBV6-6 and TRBJ2-3; TCRdb designates TRBD1, a call that cannot be tested without DNA. CDR3 length: 15 amino acids. Per germline, CDR1 MNHNY and CDR2 SVGAGI (reference sequence). The CDR3 reads CASSYSTRAQDTQYF.

The CDR3 spells CASSFPTSGLDTQYF. V is TRBV12-3 or TRBV12-4 and J is TRBJ2-3; TCRdb lists TRBD2, though no DNA is available to test this call. The CDR3 consists of 15 residues.

The V and J genes are TRBV4-1 and TRBJ1-5; TCRdb's D call of TRBD1 is untestable without DNA. CDR3 length: 16 residues. Per germline, CDR1 MGHRA and CDR2 YSYEKL. The CDR3 sequence is CASSRQGEGDNQPQHF.

The chain has TRBV12-3 or TRBV12-4 and TRBJ2-5; TCRdb picks TRBD1, but there is no DNA to check that call. CDR3 length: 14 amino acids. CDR3: CASTQGALKETQYF.

The J gene is TRBJ2-5, the V gene TRBV4-1; as DNA is missing, the TRBD2 call by TCRdb cannot be tested. The length of the CDR3 is 15 residues. From germline, CDR1 is MGHRA and CDR2 YSYEKL. The CDR3: CASSPSAIHGWTQYF.

This chain connects TRBV12-3 or TRBV12-4 to TRBJ2-1; checking the TCRdb D call of TRBD2 is not possible without DNA. CDR3 length: 15 residues. The CDR3 loop reads CASSPTSGREGEQFF.

This rearrangement joins TRBV20-1 to TRBJ2-7; the TRBD2 assignment by TCRdb is unverifiable without DNA. The germline CDR1 and CDR2 sequences are DFQATT and SNEGSKA (reference sequence). This CDR3 has 15 amino acids. The CDR3 reads CSARAPRTSSYEQYF.

CDR3 loop: CASRVSGTAPNEQFF. The V call is TRBV5-4, the J call TRBJ2-1; absent DNA, TCRdb's TRBD2 call cannot be checked. CDR1 SGHNT and CDR2 YYREEE come from the germline V gene (reference sequence). The CDR3 length is 15 residues.

This chain links TRBV11-3 with TRBJ2-1; without DNA, the TCRdb call of TRBD1 cannot be checked. This CDR3 is 16 amino acids long. The germline V gene encodes CDR1 SGHNT and CDR2 YENEEA. CDR3 sequence: CASSSLVGVQNNEQFF. The entire variable domain, with the rest obtained from reference TRBV11-3 and TRBJ2-1, is as follows: EAGVVQSPRYKIIEKKQPVAFWCNPISGHNTLYWYLQNLGQGPELLIRYENEEAVDDSQLPKDRFSAERLKGVDSTLKIQPAELGDSAVYLCASSSLVGVQNNEQFFGPGTRLTVL.

CDR3 loop: CSAKRLGLGSYNEQFF. The V call is TRBV20-1, the J call TRBJ2-1; with no DNA, the TCRdb D assignment of TRBD2 cannot be verified. The CDR3 totals 16 residues. The germline gives CDR1 DFQATT, CDR2 SNEGSKA (reference sequence).

This CDR3 is CASSQGGVMLETQYF. J is TRBJ2-5 and V is TRBV3-1; TCRdb indicates TRBD1, and absent DNA this call remains unverified. Germline V CDR1 and CDR2: LGHDT, YNNKEL (reference sequence). CDR3 length: 15 residues.